These 2 T cell receptor beta chains share one sample of origin, sequenced in a study of blood T cell repertoires in COVID-19. Clones were sequenced by immunoSEQ multiplex PCR, and TCRdb holds only the in-frame ones, with some missing. The profile shows about 140,000 clones, approximately 84% of them singletons. The sample was peripheral blood. These TCRs come from a woman aged 55-69 years with acute or convalescent COVID-19.

This clone turned up a few times. The genes are TRBV5-1 and TRBJ2-1; 8 nucleotides line up with TRBD2. CDR1 is SGHRS, CDR2 YFSETQ, per germline. With 1 base clipped from V and 0 bases from J, the junction kept 6 bases outside the gene matches. This CDR3 has 17 residues. This CDR3 is CASSLLESGSSYNEQFF. The CDR3 DNA follows: TGCGCCAGCAGCTTGCTAGAAAGCGGGAGCTCCTACAATGAGCAGTTCTTC.

This clone was detected a few times. The V gene is TRBV7-9, the J gene TRBJ2-7; unclear D gene. Germline CDR1 is SEHNR and CDR2 is FQNEAQ (reference sequence). V lost 4 bases and J 4 bases, leaving 14 bases between the germline ends. This CDR3 spans 14 amino acids. DNA of the CDR3: TGTGCCAGCAGCTCCCCGAAGCGATGGTACGAGCAGTACTTC. It codes for CASSSPKRWYEQYF.